This TCR beta chain is from a study of T cell responses to AZD1222 COVID-19 vaccine. As for the study in general: Second-dose intervals near 4 or 12 weeks were combined. Whole-study findings and limits: The number of AZD1222 recipients seropositive at baseline was only 5 to 7. Nearly half of spike-specific TCRs reportedly target unmutated variant regions. Donors were chiefly white British, with a greater number of females, and clonal diversity was perhaps underestimated.

Remarks on this clone: No antigen is known for it.

The CDR3 extends over 14 amino acids. Germline-derived CDR1 and CDR2 are MGHDK and SYGVNS. Trimming pared 4 bases from V and 2 bases from J, leaving 12 bases between. Here immunoSEQ multiplex PCR was the method, and the copy in TCRdb shows in-frame clones only, minus some. The repertoire consists of about 150,000 clones, with roughly 80% occurring once and the leading ten covering roughly 4.3%. Sequences were derived from peripheral blood, sampled on day 0 of AZD1222 vaccination. This receptor was taken from an adult in good health. The rearrangement joins TRBV25-1 to TRBJ2-7, with a possible D match to TRBD1 (6 bases). For the CDR3, the DNA is TGTGCCAGCAGTGGATGGGACACAGCCTACGAGCAGTACTTC. Amino acid sequence: CASSGWDTAYEQYF.